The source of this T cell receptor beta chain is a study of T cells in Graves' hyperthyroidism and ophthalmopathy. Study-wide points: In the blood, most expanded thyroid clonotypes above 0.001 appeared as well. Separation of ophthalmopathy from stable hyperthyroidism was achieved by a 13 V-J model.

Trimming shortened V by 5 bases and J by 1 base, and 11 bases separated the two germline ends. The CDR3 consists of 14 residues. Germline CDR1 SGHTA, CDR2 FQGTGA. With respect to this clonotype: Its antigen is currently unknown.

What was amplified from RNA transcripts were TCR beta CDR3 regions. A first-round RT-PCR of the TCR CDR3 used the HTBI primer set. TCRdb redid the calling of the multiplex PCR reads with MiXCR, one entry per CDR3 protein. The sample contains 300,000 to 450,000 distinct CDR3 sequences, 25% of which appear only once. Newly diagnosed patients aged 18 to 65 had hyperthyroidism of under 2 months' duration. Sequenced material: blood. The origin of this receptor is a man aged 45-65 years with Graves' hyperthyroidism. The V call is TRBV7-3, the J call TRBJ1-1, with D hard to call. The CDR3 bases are TGTGCCAGCAGCCCGGGGAGGAAGAACACTGAAGCTTTCTTT. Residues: CASSPGRKNTEAFF.